This TCR beta chain was documented in a study of T-cell memory formation after mild COVID-19. General study results and limits: Day 15 to 85 contractors were CD4/CD8 balanced; later expanders leaned CD4+. Researchers could not confirm that second-wave clones peaking on day 37 targeted SARS-CoV-2. Some clones that responded were present in memory (sampled pre-infection), which suggests cross-reactive memory joined.

From 5'RACE with constant-segment primers came TCR alpha and TCR beta cDNA libraries that carried sample barcodes and UMIs. TCRdb recomputed calls from the 5' RACE reads with MiXCR, one row per CDR3 protein. The profile shows approximately 500,000 distinct CDR3 sequences, about 23% of them singletons. Comments on this clonotype: Its target is unknown.

The CDR3 has 14 residues. Germline assignment: CDR1 DFQATT and CDR2 SNEGSKA (reference sequence). Losses at the gene ends were 8 bases for V and 6 bases for J; bases not matched to a gene: 9. The TCR originated in an adult woman who had mild COVID-19 (a few samples of this study predate the infection). Cell type and time point are not known. The sequenced sample consisted of PBMCs or a T cell subset sorted from them (not recorded which). This chain links TRBV20-1 with TRBJ2-1; 11 bases match TRBD2. The CDR3 protein is CSFYSGGALNEQFF. The CDR3 DNA reads TGCAGTTTCTATAGCGGGGGGGCACTCAATGAGCAGTTCTTC.